The next 8 T cell receptor beta chains were all read from a single sample in a study of shared clonotypes between healthy human individuals. Measured with immunoSEQ multiplex PCR; TCRdb has only the in-frame clones, and not every one. This table holds about 490,000 clones, 79% found once. Sequencing was performed on PBMCs. The receptors derive from a woman aged 35 to 49 in good health. Some clones in this sample may be carry-over from other donors' samples.

V gene TRBV11-2 combines with J gene TRBJ2-1; D unclear. The CDR3 runs 16 residues. Germline-derived CDR1 and CDR2 are SGHAT and FQNNGV. V lost 2 bases, J lost 4 bases, and 15 bases lay in between. The CDR3 is CASSLSAVVGYNEQFF. The CDR3 nucleotides read TGTGCCAGCAGCTTAAGTGCGGTAGTAGGTTACAATGAGCAGTTCTTC.

Details on this clone: A read error is the likely source, as a far larger clone sits one nucleotide away. This sample includes further DNA sequences coding for the same CDR3. V and J are TRBV25-1 and TRBJ2-2; TRBD2 aligns across 11 bases. CDR1 is MGHDK and CDR2 is SYGVNS in the germline V gene. After removal of 4 bases from V and 6 bases from J, the junction contained 7 bases not matched to a gene. CDR3 size: 16 residues. In DNA, the CDR3 is TGTGCCAGCAGTGGTCGACTAGCGGGATACGCCGGGGAGCTGTTTTTT. Its translation is CASSGRLAGYAGELFF.

In DNA, the CDR3 is TGTGCCAGCAGTGGGACCCAAACGAACACTGAAGCTTTCTTT. Protein: CASSGTQTNTEAFF. This chain joins TRBV6-1 and TRBJ1-1; D gene ambiguous. With 4 bases removed from V and 1 base from J, the gap between germline ends came to 10 bases. This CDR3 has 14 amino acids. The V gene's germline CDR1 is MNHNS and CDR2 SASEGT.

The CDR3 nucleotides are TGCGCCAGCAGCTGGGCTTCCACAGATACGCAGTATTTT. As protein: CASSWASTDTQYF. The V gene is TRBV5-1, the J gene TRBJ2-3; D call uncertain. V was cut by 3 bases and J by 2 bases, with 7 bases left in between. This CDR3 is 13 amino acids long. Germline loops: CDR1 SGHRS, CDR2 YFSETQ.

The chain is built from TRBV18 and TRBJ1-1; D call uncertain. Per germline, CDR1 KGHSH and CDR2 LQKENI. V lost 4 bases, J lost 2 bases, and 11 bases lay in between. This CDR3 region has 14 residues. The CDR3 DNA reads as TGTGCCAGCTCACAGGGATTTCTTAACACTGAAGCTTTCTTT. Protein product: CASSQGFLNTEAFF. The full variable domain, in which reference TRBV18 and TRBJ1-1 provide the parts outside the CDR3, is NAGVMQNPRHLVRRRGQEARLRCSPMKGHSHVYWYRQLPEEGLKFMVYLQKENIIDESGMPKERFSAEFPKEGPSILRIQQVVRGDSAAYFCASSQGFLNTEAFFGQGTRLTVV.

With respect to this clone: A read error is possible here, since a much larger clone lies one base away. This chain joins TRBV5-5 and TRBJ1-5; D might be TRBD1 (6 bases). Deletions cut 2 bases from V and 4 bases from J, with 7 bases between. The CDR3 sequence is 13 residues long. Per the germline V gene, CDR1 is SGHKS and CDR2 is YYEKEE (reference sequence). The CDR3 sequence: CASSFGTNQPQHF. The CDR3 bases are TGTGCCAGCAGCTTCGGGACAAATCAGCCCCAGCATTTT.

The chain is built from TRBV30 and TRBJ2-3, with 10 bases lining up with TRBD2. Germline V gene sequence: CDR1 GTSNPN, CDR2 SVGIG (reference sequence). CDR3 length equals 16 residues. The ends lost 4 bases at V and 6 bases at J; junction bases unmatched: 13. The CDR3 DNA follows: TGTGCCTGGACTAGCGGGAGTTGGCGGGTTCGGGATACGCAGTATTTT. Translating it yields CAWTSGSWRVRDTQYF.

The rearrangement links TRBV5-1 to TRBJ1-4; no reliable D call. The CDR3 has 14 amino acids. Germline loops: CDR1 SGHRS, CDR2 YFSETQ. The V end was cut by 2 bases, the J end by 4 bases, with 9 bases between. This CDR3 reads CASSFRELNEKLFF. The CDR3 region has the DNA TGCGCCAGCAGCTTCCGGGAGCTTAATGAAAAACTGTTTTTT. The variable domain in full, completed from reference TRBV5-1 and TRBJ1-4, reads KAGVTQTPRYLIKTRGQQVTLSCSPISGHRSVSWYQQTPGQGLQFLFEYFSETQRNKGNFPGRFSGRQFSNSRSEMNVSTLELGDSALYLCASSFRELNEKLFFGSGTQLSVL.